This record covers a single T cell receptor beta chain. As yet, its antigen is unknown. As for treatment: approximately 11-day PBMC culture with coronavirus spike peptide pools or control peptides (ViraFEST assay). From the approximately ten-day cultures, CD4+ T cells were isolated by negative selection. The data stem from a study of vaccination and CD4 T cells after COVID-19. Germline lookup yields CDR1 MNHEY and CDR2 SVGAGI. V lost 4 bases, J lost 0 bases, and 11 bases lay in between. CDR3 length: 15 amino acids. The Oncomine TCR Beta short-read assay generated sequence data from the DNA of cultured CD4+ T cells. TCRdb re-derived calls from the PCR reads in MiXCR, one entry per CDR3 protein. The sample holds approximately 11,000 distinct CDR3 sequences; 29% are singletons and the top ten take more than 20%.

The J gene is TRBJ2-3, the V gene TRBV6-5; D possibly corresponds to TRBD2 (6 bases). Sequencing used cultured CD4+ T cells from blood. The source is a human donor with COVID-19. The DNA of the CDR3 is TGTGCCAGCAGTTTTAGGCGGGGCAGCACAGATACGCAGTATTTT. It is translated as CASSFRRGSTDTQYF.